This TCR beta chain is drawn from a study of cytomegalovirus exposure and HLA in healthy donors. CDR3 length equals 13 residues. Germline V gives CDR1 MDHEN, CDR2 SYDVKM. V shed 6 bases and J 6 bases; nucleotides not matched to a gene: 3. All donors participated as healthy donors of bone marrow. 13 Jbeta primers and 60 Vbeta primers were used for the PCR. Some clones are missing from TCRdb's copy, which holds only in-frame ones; the method was immunoSEQ multiplex PCR. The profile shows approximately 150,000 clones, around 74% of them singletons. The source of this sequence is a man in his fifties in good health and CMV-seropositive. Sample: PBMCs. The chain combines TRBV28 with TRBJ2-3; 10 nucleotides agree with TRBD2. CDR3 sequence reads: CASSRLAGDTQYF. For the CDR3, the DNA is TGTGCCAGCAGCCGACTAGCGGGTGATACGCAGTATTTT.